This T cell receptor (beta chain) was sequenced during a study of post-analysis software for immune sequencing data (dated by TCRdb to between 2014 and 2017). In the study overall: Recorded disease courses included relapsing-remitting, secondary progressive and progressive-relapsing multiple sclerosis, with some patients lacking subtype annotation. Patient repertoires were compared against over ten previously published healthy control repertoires from donors aged roughly 6 to 28 years. A subset of samples was prepared in parallel using single-end sample barcoding, then pooled and co-amplified after Illumina adapter ligation.

V is cut by 9 bases and J by 2 bases, and the space between the germline ends is 15 bases. Looking up the germline V gene yields CDR1 SGHTA and CDR2 FQGNSA. From its cysteine to its phenylalanine, the CDR3 spans 14 amino acids. Kept here is only the CDR3 DNA, which spans 42 bases and is read in frame from base 1. To demonstrate the VDJtools post-analysis software, the study profiled TCR beta repertoires from the peripheral blood of around 13 young patients with multiple sclerosis. The multiple sclerosis patients were children and adolescents ranging in age from about 6 to 16 years. The protocol used for the library was PCR. TCRdb shows the sequencer as Illumina HiSeq 2500. To reduce PCR and sequencing biases, unique molecular identifiers were incorporated into the TCR beta cDNA libraries. Approximately 500,000 cDNA molecules were obtained per 1 to 10 million input T cells, so each molecule approximated one T cell. The patient libraries were prepared and sequenced with the same protocol used for the earlier healthy control dataset. Samples belonging to the same batch were prepared together, multiplexed and sequenced on a shared HiSeq lane. The study's processing was this. MIGEC handled the raw barcoded reads, throwing out single-read molecular identifier groups before consensus assembly and CDR3 extraction. VDJtools was used for post-analysis of the clonotype tables, with diversity normalized by down-sampling every dataset to the smallest sample size. Repertoire overlap clustering matched CDR3 amino acid but not nucleotide sequences to correct batch-related cross-sample contamination. TCRdb handled the public reads itself, with Q25 trimming in fastp and clone calling in MiXCR, and kept productive beta chains. A single entry per CDR3 protein holds the most common genes and DNA from its merged rows. The V and J calls were determined by TCRdb, not by the authors. The sample records approximately 730,000 distinct CDR3 sequences, 30% of which are singletons. The top ten hold about 0.5% of the sample.

There are a few counts of this clonotype. Its antigen remains undetermined. The sample holds no much larger clone one base away, and base qualities are not on file. Broad study findings and their caveats: About 5 TRBV segments, including TRBV5-6, TRBV5-1 and TRBV20-1, were significantly more frequent in patients than controls. The control group was slightly older than the multiple sclerosis patient group. Direct clustering with F measure showed strong co-clustering of samples prepared in the same batch, prompting a batch-effect correction. Normalized Chao1 diversity was significantly lower in multiple sclerosis patients than controls, suggesting substantial peripheral T-cell clonal expansion.

The rearrangement joined TRBV7-2 to TRBJ2-3, with a weak D call of TRBD2 (5 bases match). The sample was blood. The TCR was taken from a girl aged 10-17 years with multiple sclerosis. The DNA sequence is given as TGTGCCAGTAGCCCCGGACTTACCACAGATACGCAGTATTTT. Its protein reads: CASSPGLTTDTQYF.